The 12 T cell receptor beta chains in this list originate from one sample, sequenced in a study of siplizumab effects on memory and regulatory T cells. Profiled with immunoSEQ multiplex PCR; TCRdb holds only in-frame clones, not every one. The sample contains approximately 100,000 clones, 90% to 95% of which appear only once. Source material: Tregs sorted from blood. The origin of the receptors is a human donor in good health.

This chain links TRBV4-1 with TRBJ1-5; the D is unclear. This CDR3 spans 18 amino acids. CDR1 is MGHRA and CDR2 is YSYEKL in the germline V gene. V lost 0 bases to trimming and J lost 2 bases, with 17 bases between them. CDR3 amino acids: CASSQEGSAPLGNQPQHF. The DNA of the CDR3 is TGCGCCAGCAGCCAAGAAGGAAGTGCGCCCTTGGGCAATCAGCCCCAGCATTTT.

This chain joins TRBV28 and TRBJ2-7; either TRBD1 or TRBD2 may supply D (5 bases each). CDR1 and CDR2 from the germline V gene are MDHEN and SYDVKM. The CDR3 has 13 amino acids. Trimming cost V 9 bases and J 0 bases, with 12 bases left between them. Here the CDR3 DNA reads TGTGCCAGTACGGGACGGAGCTCCTACGAGCAGTACTTC. This encodes CASTGRSSYEQYF.

The gene calls are TRBV5-1 and TRBJ1-4; D is perhaps TRBD1 (6 bases). Trimming removed 0 bases at V and 7 bases at J, with 16 bases between. Germline V gene sequence: CDR1 SGHRS, CDR2 YFSETQ. The CDR3 contains 16 residues. CDR3 sequence (DNA): TGCGCCAGCAGCTTGGATGGGGCAGGGGTCGGTGAAAAACTGTTTTTT. Amino acids: CASSLDGAGVGEKLFF.

The V gene is TRBV7-9, the J gene TRBJ2-3; TRBD2 is a possible D gene (6 bases). Germline V CDR1 and CDR2: SEHNR, FQNEAQ (reference sequence). This CDR3 region has 16 residues. Trimming removed 2 bases from V and 1 base from J, with 13 bases in between. CDR3 sequence: CASSLPGGAGTDTQYF. CDR3 sequence (DNA): TGTGCCAGCAGCTTACCAGGAGGGGCGGGCACAGATACGCAGTATTTT.

V gene TRBV11-3 combines with J gene TRBJ2-2; TRBD2 is a possible D gene (6 bases). Trimming shortened V by 5 bases and J by 1 base, and 11 bases separated the two germline ends. The CDR3 has 15 amino acids. CDR1 is SGHNT, CDR2 YENEEA, per germline. CDR3 sequence reads: CASSPFGGNTGELFF. The CDR3 DNA follows: TGTGCCAGCAGCCCATTCGGGGGGAACACCGGGGAGCTGTTTTTT.

V and J are TRBV2 and TRBJ2-5; D is unresolved. Trimming pared 4 bases from V and 5 bases from J, leaving 5 bases between. CDR1 is SNHLY and CDR2 is FYNNEI in the germline V gene. The CDR3 length is 11 residues. CDR3 sequence (DNA): TGTGCCAGCAGTGGGTGGGAGACCCAGTACTTC. This sequence encodes CASSGWETQYF.

The chain links TRBV6-6 to TRBJ2-1, with TRBD2 matching over 10 bases. In germline, CDR1 is MNHNY, CDR2 SVGAGI (reference sequence). V dropped 4 bases and J dropped 5; count of bases not matched to a gene: 8. This CDR3 has 16 residues. The CDR3 DNA reads as TGTGCCAGCAGTTCAACGTCTAGCGGGAGTGACAATGAGCAGTTCTTC. It encodes CASSSTSSGSDNEQFF.

The chain couples TRBV2 to TRBJ2-1, with 10 nucleotides matching TRBD2. The J segment lost 10 bases and the V segment lost 7 bases, leaving 1 base of the junction unmatched. Germline V gene lookup returns CDR1 SNHLY and CDR2 FYNNEI. The CDR3 has 11 amino acids. DNA for the CDR3: TGTGCCAGCAAGGGACTAGCGGAGCAGTTCTTC. Protein product: CASKGLAEQFF.

This rearrangement joins TRBV6-5 to TRBJ1-1; 7 bases are a match to TRBD1. The V gene end was trimmed by 5 bases and the J gene end by 0 bases; junction bases not matched to a gene: 3. In germline, CDR1 is MNHEY, CDR2 SVGAGI. The length of the CDR3 is 14 residues. The CDR3 nucleotides are TGTGCCAGCAGTCGACAGGGACTGAACACTGAAGCTTTCTTT. It specifies CASSRQGLNTEAFF.

The chain has TRBV2 and TRBJ2-2; the match to TRBD2 covers 12 bases. The CDR3 contains 16 residues. V shed 6 bases, J shed 4 bases, and the junction held 6 bases outside the gene matches. Germline assignment: CDR1 SNHLY and CDR2 FYNNEI. CDR3 in amino acids: CASRRGLAGTTGELFF. The CDR3 DNA reads TGTGCCAGCAGGAGGGGACTAGCGGGTACCACCGGGGAGCTGTTTTTT.

This chain's CDR3 is CASSSYRVANSNQPQHF. CDR3 sequence (DNA): TGTGCCAGCAGCTCCTACAGGGTTGCTAATAGCAATCAGCCCCAGCATTTT. The chain uses TRBV5-6 and TRBJ1-5; weak D call: TRBD1 (6 bases). V was trimmed by 3 bases and J by 0 bases, leaving 16 bases between them. In germline, CDR1 is SGHDT, CDR2 YYEEEE. The CDR3 is made up of 17 amino acids.

The chain is built from TRBV7-2 and TRBJ2-2, with 8 bases matching TRBD1. CDR1 and CDR2 from the germline V gene are SGHTA and FQGNSA. The CDR3 has 14 residues. J lost 6 bases, V lost 4 bases, and 4 bases had no gene match. The CDR3 DNA is TGTGCCAGCAGCTGGACAGGGATCTCCGGGGAGCTGTTTTTT. Protein: CASSWTGISGELFF.